This entry features one TCR beta chain sequence. Some clones are missing from TCRdb's copy, which holds only in-frame ones; the method was immunoSEQ multiplex PCR. This sample carries some 150,000 clones, around 87% of them seen once, and the ten largest clones take about 4%. The source of the sample is a study of blood T cell repertoires in COVID-19. V was shortened by 3 bases and J by 6 bases, with 14 bases between the two germline ends. This CDR3 is 13 amino acids long. CDR1 GTSNPN and CDR2 SVGIG come from the germline V gene (reference sequence). The origin of this receptor is a woman aged 60-75 years with active or convalescent COVID-19. Sequenced input: peripheral blood. The chain links TRBV30 to TRBJ1-2; D is ambiguous. In DNA, the CDR3 is TGTGCCTGGAGAGATAGTTCTCTGGATGGCTACACCTTC. It translates to CAWRDSSLDGYTF. Full variable domain (missing parts from reference TRBV30 and TRBJ1-2): SQTIHQWPATLVQPVGSPLSLECTVEGTSNPNLYWYRQAAGRGLQLLFYSVGIGQISSEVPQNLSASRPQDRQFILSSKKLLLSDSGFYLCAWRDSSLDGYTFGSGTRLTVV.